The entry that follows covers one T cell receptor beta chain sequence. The antigen is unknown. Germline V gene data show CDR1 as LNHNV and CDR2 as YYDKDF (reference sequence). CDR3 size: 17 residues. The iRepertoire multiplex PCR system with TCR subtype-specific primers built both bulk and single-cell libraries. TCRdb reprocessed the multiplex PCR reads and keeps a single row for each CDR3 protein, giving no DNA. This sample's clone table lists fewer than 7,500 distinct CDR3 sequences. The data derive from a study of T cells in severe cutaneous drug reactions. The study's findings and limits: One public TCRbeta CDR3 appeared in all seven blister samples, averaging approximately 13%.

Sequenced patients had Stevens-Johnson syndrome or toxic epidermal necrolysis caused by carbamazepine. The TCR originated in a human donor with toxic epidermal necrolysis, a severe cutaneous drug reaction. The V gene is TRBV15, the J gene TRBJ2-1; checking the TCRdb D call of TRBD2 is not possible without DNA. Sequenced material: cells from a skin blister. The CDR3 spells CATRVELAGGRRNEQFF.